This TCR beta chain was captured in a study of graft-versus-host responses after intestinal transplantation. Study information: The transplants performed in recipients were multivisceral, liver-intestinal, or isolated intestinal. Every one of the recipients received anti-thymocyte globulin induction and afterwards took tacrolimus and steroids for about 3 years. Notes on the study in general: Clonal ratios of graft-versus-host to host-versus-graft in allografts were high for patients exhibiting graft-donor T cell macrochimerism.

Data came from immunoSEQ multiplex PCR; TCRdb stores just in-frame clones and leaves some out. Found here are 93,000 or so clones, 80% to 95% of them singletons; the top ten hold 0.9% to 1.5%. Concerning this clone: Its cognate antigen is unknown.

From germline, CDR1 is SEHNR and CDR2 FQNEAQ (reference sequence). Trimming pared 5 bases from V and 5 bases from J, leaving 9 bases between. This CDR3 contains 12 residues. This sequence originates from a human donor who received an intestinal transplant. V usage is TRBV7-9 and J usage is TRBJ1-1, with a tentative D call TRBD1 (5 bases). This specimen consisted of unstimulated CD8+ T cells sorted from spleen or lymph node cells, obtained before intestinal transplant. DNA for the CDR3: TGTGCCAGCAGCCGGGGGGGAACTGAAGCTTTCTTT. Its protein is CASSRGGTEAFF.